What follows is one T cell receptor (beta chain) and its context. Its target antigen remains unknown. No base qualities exist here, and no much larger clone lies one base off it. This sample was taken from a study of blood T cell repertoires in COVID-19 (TCRdb year 2020). About the full investigation: Samples covering the acute and convalescent phases of COVID-19 were provided by collaborators in the United States, Italy and Spain. The material from the prospective study consisted of cDNA or gDNA derived from T cells, B-cell-depleted T cells, or PBMCs. Deeply sampled blood TCRbeta repertoires from subjects exposed to, actively infected with, or recovered from COVID-19 were included in the dataset. The repertoires were made available in a free public database intended to serve as a resource for research on the immune response to SARS-CoV-2. Samples came from the ongoing ImmuneRACE study (first 160 participants) plus 1,254 subjects from 6 global collaborators. A de-identified subject ID, COVID-19 status, age in years and sex were almost always included in the sample metadata. Where available, HLA class I and class II types were taken from metadata supplied by the sample provider and were not determined by assay-based typing. Overall study outcomes, separate from this receptor: How much clinical and demographic metadata was included differed by source and by participant, and the metadata was provided uncurated.

TCRbeta CDR3 regions were amplified from genomic DNA by means of the immunoSEQ Assay, a bias-controlled multiplex PCR. Processing in the source paper ran as follows. The number of nucleated cells in each sample was estimated from the amplification of reference gene primers within the assay. To quantify the absolute abundance of each unique TCRbeta CDR3 rearrangement, sequence reads were collapsed and filtered. For each sample, productive Simpson clonality was calculated as the square root of Simpson's diversity index over productive rearrangements. TCRdb retrieved this table from immuneACCESS and kept in-frame rearrangements only. Not all clones are present; in checked studies, unresolved V genes account for under half, and no reason is known for the remainder. The DNA was the basis for D and trimming; V, J and clone size are from that table. This sample comprises about 170,000 clones, around four fifths of them detected only once. Clones ranked in the top ten supply 4.4% of the sample.

Participants in the prospective study were aged about 18 to 95 years, lived in about two dozen United States geographic areas, and enrolled through a virtual design. In the prospective study, participants were assigned to cohorts based on the clinical history participants reported in a screening survey and a study questionnaire. For ImmuneRACE Cohort 3, a participant was defined as recovered based on two consecutive negative NP/OP PCR tests, clearance by a healthcare professional, or resolution of symptoms. Each participant in the prospective study had whole blood, serum and a nasopharyngeal or oropharyngeal swab collected by mobile phlebotomists. Participants in the prospective study had the option to provide additional blood draws and questionnaires over an approximately 2-month period. Blood samples from the prospective study were shipped frozen or at room temperature prior to DNA extraction.

CDR1 SEHNR and CDR2 FQNEAQ are derived from the germline V gene (reference sequence). V is cut by 6 bases and J by 2 bases, and the space between the germline ends is 11 bases. Spanning cysteine to phenylalanine, the CDR3 consists of 14 amino acids. The only DNA kept is the CDR3, 42 bases in frame from the first base. The sequence derives from a woman aged 45 to 65 who had recovered from COVID-19. The chain is assembled from TRBV7-9 and TRBJ1-5; no D segment can be confidently identified. Specimen: PBMCs or T cells enriched from blood (not recorded which). The nucleotide sequence is given as TGTGCCAGCAGTGACTCGGTGGGCAATCAGCCCCAGCATTTT. It is translated as CASSDSVGNQPQHF.